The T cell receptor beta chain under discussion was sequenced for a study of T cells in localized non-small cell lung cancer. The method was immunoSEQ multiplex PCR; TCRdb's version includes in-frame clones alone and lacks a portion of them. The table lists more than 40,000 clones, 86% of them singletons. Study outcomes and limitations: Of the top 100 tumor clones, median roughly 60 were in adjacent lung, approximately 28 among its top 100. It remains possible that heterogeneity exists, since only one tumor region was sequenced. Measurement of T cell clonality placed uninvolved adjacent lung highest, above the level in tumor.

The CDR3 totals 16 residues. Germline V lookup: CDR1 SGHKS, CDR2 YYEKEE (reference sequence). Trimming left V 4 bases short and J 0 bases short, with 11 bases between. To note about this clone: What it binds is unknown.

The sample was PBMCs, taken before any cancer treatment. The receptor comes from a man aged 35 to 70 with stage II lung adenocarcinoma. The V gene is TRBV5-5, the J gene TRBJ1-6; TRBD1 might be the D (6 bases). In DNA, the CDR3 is TGTGCCAGCAGCCCGGACAGTAGCTCCTATAATTCACCCCTCCACTTT. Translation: CASSPDSSSYNSPLHF. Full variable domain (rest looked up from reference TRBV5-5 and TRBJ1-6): DAGVTQSPTHLIKTRGQQVTLRCSPISGHKSVSWYQQVLGQGPQFIFQYYEKEERGRGNFPDRFSARQFPNYSSELNVNALLLGDSALYLCASSPDSSSYNSPLHFGNGTRLTVT.